This T cell receptor (beta chain) was captured in a study of persistence of HIV-infected CD4 T cells (TCRdb year 2020). For the study in its entirety: The study isolated CMV- and HIV-1 Gag-responding CD4+ T cells from ART-treated individuals to examine antigen-driven clonal expansion of HIV-1-infected cells. Peripheral blood samples of up to roughly 200 mL were obtained at multiple time points, with the exception of a couple of participants, for whom leukapheresis was performed at a single time point. The median time the participants had spent on suppressive ART was roughly eight years. Proviral sequencing was used to assess clonality among infected cells, whereas TCRbeta sequencing gauged the clonality of all cells within each sorted population. For the TCR cluster analysis across participants, about 8 participants were included for CMV and over five participants for Gag.

From its cysteine to its phenylalanine, the CDR3 spans 14 amino acids. Left in the record is the CDR3 DNA by itself, 42 bases read in frame from the first base. Relative to germline, V is 6 bases shorter and J is 9 bases shorter, with 18 bases between their ends. As encoded in the germline V gene, CDR1 is MNHEY while CDR2 is SVGAGI. Per the publication, the treatment or condition label means: suppressive antiretroviral therapy. Cells were stimulated with a pool of overlapping HIV-1 Gag 15-mer peptides at roughly 1 ug per peptide per mL. Nonresponding CD40L-negative CD69-negative CD45RO-high memory CD4+ T cells were sorted as memory populations depleted of antigen-responding cells. Participants were HIV-1-infected adults who started suppressive ART during chronic infection. Participants had undetectable plasma HIV-1 RNA below 50 copies/mL for at least 4 years. To be included, participants needed a CD4+ T cell count above 400 cells/uL and a positive CMV serology. Before stimulation, PBMCs were isolated using density centrifugation and then depleted of CD8+ T cells. For roughly 20 hours, CD8-depleted PBMCs were stimulated with anti-CD28/CD49d costimulation, a CD40-blocking antibody, and enfuvirtide, which was added to prevent new infections. Cell sorting was done on a Beckman Coulter MoFlo Legacy or XDP sorter, and dead cells were excluded with propidium iodide. The QIAamp DNA Mini Kit was used for genomic DNA extraction from samples above one million cells, and the Quick-DNA Microprep Kit was used otherwise.

On the study overall, not on this receptor specifically: Enrichment of degenerate expanded CDR3beta sequences was found in antigen-responding cells, suggesting convergent selection of CD4+ responses to CMV and Gag. TCRbeta richness in CMV- and Gag-responding cells was significantly lower than in anti-CD3/anti-CD28-responding cells; CMV-responding cells had higher oligoclonality than CD3/CD28-stimulated and Gag-responding cells. Bulk TCR analyses could not be restricted to the rare CMV-responding cells that actually carried HIV-1 proviruses. Only a small number of individuals took part in the study, and only a limited range of antigens was tested. Within the same sorted populations, TCR oligoclonality correlated with proviral oligoclonality.

The immunoSEQ hsTCRB assay version 4, run in survey mode, was used to sequence TCRbeta repertoires from genomic DNA. For TCRbeta sequencing, genomic DNA was diluted to approximately 9 ng/uL, with up to roughly 1 ug used per sample. Under the source paper's analysis protocol: ImmunoSeq Analyzer 3.0 was used for analysis of TCRbeta data, and diversity was computed on productive nucleotide rearrangements. The improved Chao index was used to estimate lower-bound TCR diversity, and the Gini coefficient was used to estimate clonality using the Immunarch R package. Different nucleotide rearrangements encoding the same CDR3beta amino acid sequence were counted as distinct clonotypes. Differential abundance analysis found TCRbeta sequences that were significantly enriched in antigen-responding cells compared with anti-CD3/anti-CD28-activated cells. GLIPH2 clustered TCRs by predicted peptide-MHC specificity, both within individual participants and across merged participant data sets. In TCRdb, the immuneACCESS table is reduced to in-frame sequences with V and J assigned. These tables do not hold every clone; where another copy was compared, an unresolved V gene accounts for under half, and the others remain unexplained. V, J and clone size were drawn from that table, and D and trimming were deduced from the DNA. Here the sample has approximately 36,000 clones; around 85% occur a single time. The ten largest make up around 5% of the sample.

As for this clone: There is no known antigen for this receptor. It has no much larger one-base neighbor in the sample; base qualities were not kept.

This receptor chain uses TRBV6-5 and TRBJ1-5, with TRBD1 as a weak D call on 5 bases. The material sequenced was cultured CD4+ T cells from PBMCs, taken from a patient who received antiretroviral therapy. This sample's cell subset or site label indicates: CD40L-CD69- CD45RO-high memory CD4 T cells not responding to Gag peptides. The sequence was collected from an adult with HIV. The donor label of this sample is uncertain. For the CDR3, the sequence is CASSPGDSSLPQHF. The DNA reads TGTGCCAGCAGCCCGGGAGACAGTTCATTGCCCCAGCATTTT.